This entry features one T cell receptor beta chain sequence. This sample's time point: pre-sensitization, week 0. Noted treatment: therapeutic diphenylcyclopropenone sensitization with weekly scalp DPC. Within the library, unique molecular identifiers were attached to each individual cDNA molecule. Each CDR3 protein gets one entry after TCRdb re-called the RACE reads with MiXCR. The table has approximately 320,000 distinct CDR3 sequences, roughly 6% seen once; the top ten hold about 7.7%. CDR3 length: 15 amino acids. The germline V gene encodes CDR1 SGHTA and CDR2 FQGNSA. The V and J ends lost 1 base and 6 bases, in that order; junction bases with no gene match: 3. The data were taken from a study of human T cells and chemical hapten exposure. As for the study in general: Patients were mainly female, each with alopecia areata, totalis or universalis.

This receptor was taken from a woman younger than 35 with alopecia areata. Some clones in this sample may be carry-over from other donors' samples. V usage is TRBV7-2 and J usage is TRBJ1-6; 7 nucleotides line up with TRBD1. This material consisted of whole blood, taken in connection with sensitization to the hapten diphenylcyclopropenone (DPC). Here the CDR3 reads CASSLDGTANSPLHF. Written as DNA, the CDR3 is TGTGCCAGCAGCTTAGACGGGACAGCTAATTCACCCCTCCACTTT. The variable domain in full, completed from reference TRBV7-2 and TRBJ1-6, reads GAGVSQSPSNKVTEKGKDVELRCDPISGHTALYWYRQSLGQGLEFLIYFQGNSAPDKSGLPSDRFSAERTGGSVSTLTIQRTQQEDSAVYLCASSLDGTANSPLHFGNGTRLTVT.